The entry below describes one T cell receptor beta chain. Its antigen is undetermined. Mismatch with germline at one junction end may stem from a read error. This specimen comes from a study of tumor and adjacent non-tumor tissue in lung cancer. In the study overall: There were approximately twelve adenocarcinoma, a couple of squamous cell carcinoma and 1 small cell lung cancer cases. Study-wide findings and caveats: Higher tumor TCR diversity was associated with shorter survival. Tumor repertoires had a smaller top 100 clone share than normal lung.

CDR1 is LGHNA and CDR2 is YSLEER in the germline V gene. The CDR3 consists of 17 residues. This sample's RNA came from whole unsorted tissue. A modified ARM-PCR protocol with three rounds of nested PCR amplified TCRbeta. In TCRdb, the multiplex PCR reads were re-called with MiXCR into one record per CDR3 protein. The table lists 75,000 to 95,000 distinct CDR3 sequences, around 71% of them singletons, with approximately 16% in the top ten. Input material: lung tumor tissue. This clonotype was obtained from a man aged 60 to 69 with non-small cell lung cancer. This rearrangement joins TRBV4-3 to TRBJ2-3; D tentatively reads TRBD1 or TRBD2 (5 bases each). CDR3 residues: CASSPEASVRGTDTQFF. For the CDR3, the DNA is TGCGCCAGCAGCCCGGAAGCGAGTGTGAGGGGCACAGATACGCAGTTTTTT.